Listed below are T cell receptor beta chains from one sample, sequenced in a study of blood T cell repertoires in COVID-19. Clones were read by immunoSEQ multiplex PCR, and TCRdb kept only the in-frame ones, dropping some. The sample includes under 250,000 clones, about nine tenths of them seen just once. Sequencing was carried out using peripheral blood. Receptor source: a man aged 55 to 70 who had recovered from COVID-19. Both conserved end residues are part of each CDR3. D genes are given only for firm matches. Size tells how often a clone was seen (once, few, many) or the class of an expanded clone, and some rows leave it out.

d_call	clone_size	v_call	j_call	cdr3_nt	cdr3_aa
TRBD2	once	TRBV5-1	TRBJ2-1	TGCGCCAGCAGCTTGGTGGCTAGCGGGGCCAATGAGCAGTTCTTC	CASSLVASGANEQFF
NA	few	TRBV27	TRBJ1-1	TGTGCCAGCAGTCCCGGAGGGTACACTGAAGCTTTCTTT	CASSPGGYTEAFF
TRBD2	NA	TRBV9	TRBJ2-5	TGTGCCAGCAGCCCTCGGACTAGCGGGGGGGTTGAGACCCAGTACTTC	CASSPRTSGGVETQYF
TRBD1	NA	TRBV5-6	TRBJ2-1	TGTGCCAGCAGCTTGGAGGGGGCCGACAGGGGCAATGAGCAGTTCTTC	CASSLEGADRGNEQFF
NA	NA	TRBV9	TRBJ2-5	TGTGCCAGCAGCGTAGGGGGAGCGGACCAAGAGACCCAGTACTTC	CASSVGGADQETQYF
NA	NA	TRBV2	TRBJ1-3	TGTGCCAGCAGTGAAGCTCCAGGAAACACCATATATTTT	CASSEAPGNTIYF
NA	once	TRBV6-5	TRBJ2-3	TGTGCCAGCAGATCTAGCGCCCCTACAGATACGCAGTATTTT	CASRSSAPTDTQYF
TRBD2	NA	TRBV10-3	TRBJ2-3	TGTGCCATCAGTGAGTCCGCGGGACTAGCAACAGATACGCAGTATTTT	CAISESAGLATDTQYF
TRBD2	NA	TRBV12-5	TRBJ2-2	TGTGCTAGTGGTTTGGCGAGGGCGGGAGGGCCCTCCGGGGAGCTGTTTTTT	CASGLARAGGPSGELFF
NA	few	TRBV19	TRBJ1-5	TGTGCCAGTAGTATTGTCCTTCGCGGCAATCAGCCCCAGCATTTT	CASSIVLRGNQPQHF
TRBD1	NA	TRBV6-5	TRBJ2-7	TGTGCCAGCAGTTCCCCAGGGGGTACCTACGAGCAGTACTTC	CASSSPGGTYEQYF
NA	NA	TRBV9	TRBJ2-2	TGTGCCAGCAGCGTAGGCAGCGGAGGGGCAAACACCGGGGAGCTGTTTTTT	CASSVGSGGANTGELFF
TRBD2	NA	TRBV4-1	TRBJ2-1	TGCGCCAGCAGCCGGGGAGGGAGCTCCTACAATGAGCAGTTCTTC	CASSRGGSSYNEQFF
NA	NA	TRBV4-2	TRBJ2-7	TGTGCCAGCAGCCAGTTGACAGGGAGGTACGAGCAGTACTTC	CASSQLTGRYEQYF
TRBD1	NA	TRBV6-5	TRBJ2-7	TGTGCCAGCAGTTACTCGTTCGGGACAGGGGGCGAGCAGTACTTC	CASSYSFGTGGEQYF
NA	once	TRBV19	TRBJ2-7	TGTGCCAGTAGTATTGACAGGTCCTACGAGCAGTACTTC	CASSIDRSYEQYF
TRBD2	NA	TRBV9	TRBJ2-2	TGTGCCAGCAGCGTAGCCGCGGGGGGTACCGGGGAGCTGTTTTTT	CASSVAAGGTGELFF
TRBD1	NA	TRBV7-2	TRBJ2-7	TGTGCCAGCAGCTTAGCCGGGACAGGGCTCGAGCAGTACTTC	CASSLAGTGLEQYF
NA	NA	TRBV5-1	TRBJ2-3	TGCGCCAGCAGCTTTGCCACTGGCGGGGGCCTAGGGGATACGCAGTATTTT	CASSFATGGGLGDTQYF
TRBD2	NA	TRBV25-1	TRBJ2-7	TGTGCCAGCAGTGATTCTGGACTAGCGGGTTACGAGCAGTACTTC	CASSDSGLAGYEQYF
TRBD2	NA	TRBV10-3	TRBJ2-7	TGTGCCGTTTACAGCGGGACGAGCTCCTACGAGCAGTACTTC	CAVYSGTSSYEQYF
NA	NA	TRBV6-5	TRBJ1-4	TGTGCCAGCAGTTACGTTAGTTTCGGTGAAAAACTGTTTTTT	CASSYVSFGEKLFF
TRBD2	once	TRBV6-5	TRBJ2-3	TGTGCCAGCATCCCCGGGGGGGGCACAGATACGCAGTATTTT	CASIPGGGTDTQYF
NA	NA	TRBV19	TRBJ1-1	TGTGCCAGTACCAGATGGGACAAGAACACTGAAGCTTTCTTT	CASTRWDKNTEAFF
TRBD2	once	TRBV28	TRBJ2-1	TGTGCCACCGTGGGGCTAGCGGGAGTTGAGCAGTTCTTC	CATVGLAGVEQFF
NA	NA	TRBV19	TRBJ2-3	TGTGCCAGTAGTGCCGATCAACCCCCCACAAATACGCAGTATTTT	CASSADQPPTNTQYF
TRBD1	NA	TRBV5-1	TRBJ2-1	TGCGCCAGCAGCCCGGACAGGTCCAATGAGCAGTTCTTC	CASSPDRSNEQFF
TRBD1	few	TRBV2	TRBJ2-1	TGTGCCAGCAGCGACGACAGGGGCTCCTACAATGAGCAGTTCTTC	CASSDDRGSYNEQFF
TRBD1	NA	TRBV2	TRBJ2-7	TGTGCCAGCAGCTTCCCGCGGGCAGGGGGTTCCTCATCCTACGAGCAGTACTTC	CASSFPRAGGSSSYEQYF
NA	NA	TRBV3-1/TRBV3-2	TRBJ2-3	TGTGCCAGCAGCCCAGGGTTAGATACGCAGTATTTT	CASSPGLDTQYF
TRBD1	NA	TRBV20-1	TRBJ1-2	TGCAGTGCTGGGGACAGGCTAGCCTTC	CSAGDRLAF